These 26 T cell receptor beta chains were all obtained from the same sample, sequenced in a study of T cells in Graves' hyperthyroidism and ophthalmopathy. Amplification targeted TCR beta CDR3 regions from RNA transcripts. The HTBI primer set served for first-round RT-PCR of the TCR CDR3. TCRdb called the multiplex PCR reads again in MiXCR, with one record for every CDR3 protein. The profile shows a few hundred thousand distinct CDR3 sequences, 15% to 20% of them singletons. The sequenced material came from blood. Receptors originate from a man aged 50 or older with Graves' ophthalmopathy.

This clonotype was recorded a few times. The chain couples TRBV6-1 to TRBJ1-5, with TRBD1 matching over 7 bases. Germline-derived CDR1 and CDR2 are MNHNS and SASEGT. CDR3 size: 14 residues. The V segment lost 6 bases and the J segment 5 bases; nucleotides outside the gene matches: 7. Here the CDR3 DNA reads TGTGCCAGCAGCTTCGACAGGGTAGATCAGCCCCAGCATTTT. This translates into CASSFDRVDQPQHF.

This clonotype came up a few times. The chain combines TRBV29-1 with TRBJ1-2; a weak D match, TRBD1 (6 bases). Trimming removed 5 bases from V and 0 bases from J, with 13 bases in between. Germline CDR1 SQVTM, CDR2 ANQGSEA. The CDR3 is 14 residues long. The CDR3 is CSVYRAGTNYGYTF. In DNA form, the CDR3 reads TGCAGCGTTTACAGGGCAGGGACTAACTATGGCTACACCTTC.

This clonotype was recorded at least ten times. The rearrangement links TRBV11-2 to TRBJ1-1; possibly TRBD1 for D (6 bases). Trimming cost V 8 bases and J 1 base, with 17 bases left between them. Germline CDR1 reads SGHAT; CDR2 reads FQNNGV. The CDR3 covers 15 residues. CDR3 sequence reads: CASSPRGGENTEAFF. The CDR3 nucleotides are TGTGCCAGCTCCCCGAGGGGGGGGGAGAACACTGAAGCTTTCTTT.

This clonotype was counted once. Being one base from a much bigger clone, this may be a read error. V usage is TRBV5-5 and J usage is TRBJ2-1; TRBD2 aligns across 8 bases. CDR1 is SGHKS and CDR2 is YYEKEE in the germline V gene (reference sequence). The CDR3 runs 15 residues. V lost 7 bases and J lost 1; bases outside the gene matches: 7. The CDR3 DNA reads as TGTGCCAGCGGCTCACTAGCGGAGTCCTACAATGAGCAGTTCTTC. It translates to CASGSLAESYNEQFF.

This clonotype was counted only a few times. The chain carries TRBV5-1 and TRBJ1-4; TRBD1 matches 8 bases. The germline V gene encodes CDR1 SGHRS and CDR2 YFSETQ. The CDR3 loop spans 14 amino acids. Trimming removed 5 bases from V and 3 bases from J; junction bases left unmatched: 3. CDR3 loop: CASSWDRSNEKLFF. The CDR3 nucleotides read TGCGCCAGCAGTTGGGACAGGTCTAATGAAAAACTGTTTTTT.

Ten or more counts support this clonotype. This chain joins TRBV14 and TRBJ2-1; D gene ambiguous. Germline lookup yields CDR1 SGHDN and CDR2 FVKESK. V lost 0 bases and J lost 9, with 12 bases in between. The CDR3 extends over 14 amino acids. The CDR3 nucleotides are TGTGCCAGCAGCCAAGATTTTGAAGTCGGTGAGCAGTTCTTC. It yields the protein CASSQDFEVGEQFF.

The chain joins TRBV20-1 to TRBJ1-1, with 9 bases fitting TRBD1. Germline lookup yields CDR1 DFQATT and CDR2 SNEGSKA (reference sequence). J was trimmed by 7 bases and V by 5 bases; bases with no gene match: 8. This CDR3 is built from 13 residues. CDR3 region: CSASGTGPLEAFF. DNA for the CDR3: TGCAGTGCTTCCGGGACAGGGCCACTTGAAGCTTTCTTT.

The chain couples TRBV12-3 or TRBV12-4 to TRBJ1-6, with unresolved D. With 5 bases removed from V and 0 bases from J, the gap between germline ends came to 2 bases. This CDR3 spans 13 amino acids. This chain's CDR3 is CASSPSYNSPLHF. The CDR3 DNA is TGTGCCAGCAGTCCCTCCTATAATTCACCCCTCCACTTT.

This chain connects TRBV20-1 to TRBJ2-1, with TRBD2 identical over 15 bases. The CDR3 totals 18 residues. Germline loops: CDR1 DFQATT, CDR2 SNEGSKA (reference sequence). The J segment lost 0 bases and the V segment lost 3 bases, leaving 6 bases of the junction unmatched. The CDR3 loop reads CSASGLAGGRSSYNEQFF. As DNA, the CDR3 is TGCAGTGCTAGTGGACTAGCGGGAGGGCGGAGCTCCTACAATGAGCAGTTCTTC.

This chain joins TRBV28 and TRBJ2-5; TRBD1 might be the D (7 bases). With 2 bases removed from V and 5 bases from J, the gap between germline ends came to 15 bases. The CDR3 is 15 amino acids. The germline V gene encodes CDR1 MDHEN and CDR2 SYDVKM. CDR3 residues: CASSLVQGRIETQYF. CDR3 nucleotide sequence: TGTGCCAGCAGTTTAGTACAGGGGAGGATTGAGACCCAGTACTTC.

This clonotype came up many times. The chain combines TRBV27 with TRBJ2-5, with TRBD2 matching 12 bases. This CDR3 is built from 19 residues. V dropped 4 bases and J dropped 4; count of bases not matched to a gene: 16. CDR1 is MNHEY, CDR2 SMNVEV, per germline (reference sequence). DNA of the CDR3: TGTGCCAGCAGTTATCAGCCGCCGGGACTAGCGGGTGGGCGAGAGACCCAGTACTTC. It encodes CASSYQPPGLAGGRETQYF.

This clonotype was seen ten or more times. The rearrangement links TRBV7-2 to TRBJ2-4; D uncertain. From germline, CDR1 is SGHTA and CDR2 FQGNSA. The CDR3 is made up of 14 amino acids. V was cut by 1 base and J by 2 bases, with 6 bases left in between. CDR3 loop: CASSLGTPKNIQYF. CDR3 in DNA: TGTGCCAGCAGCTTAGGCACGCCCAAAAACATTCAGTACTTC.

This clonotype was detected ten times or more. V and J are TRBV12-3 or TRBV12-4 and TRBJ1-5, with TRBD1 as a possible D gene (6 bases). Trimming shortened V by 6 bases and J by 0 bases, and 15 bases separated the two germline ends. This CDR3 region has 16 residues. CDR3 sequence: CASRKGGGDSNQPQHF. CDR3 sequence (DNA): TGTGCCAGCAGAAAAGGGGGAGGGGATAGCAATCAGCCCCAGCATTTT.

CDR3 in amino acids: CASNFGLAGGRSSYNEQFF. The CDR3 nucleotides are TGTGCCAGCAATTTTGGACTAGCGGGAGGGCGGAGCTCCTACAATGAGCAGTTCTTC. The chain uses TRBV2 and TRBJ2-1, with 15 bases aligning to TRBD2. Germline CDR1 is SNHLY and CDR2 is FYNNEI. V shed 7 bases and J 0 bases; nucleotides not matched to a gene: 10. CDR3 length equals 19 residues.

This clonotype appeared a few times. This rearrangement joins TRBV9 to TRBJ2-5; weak D call: TRBD1 (6 bases). V was shortened by 3 bases and J by 3 bases, with 15 bases between the two germline ends. The germline V gene has CDR1 SGDLS and CDR2 YYNGEE. The CDR3 extends over 15 amino acids. The chain's CDR3 is CASSASTGTEETQYF. In DNA form, the CDR3 reads TGTGCCAGCAGCGCGAGTACAGGGACCGAAGAGACCCAGTACTTC.

This clonotype was counted between two and nine times. The chain employs TRBV19 and TRBJ2-1, with 7 bases fitting TRBD2. The CDR3 runs 17 residues. The trim removed 5 bases at V and 3 bases at J, leaving 13 bases unmatched. CDR1 is LNHDA and CDR2 is SQIVND in the germline V gene (reference sequence). The DNA of the CDR3 is TGTGCCAGTAGTCCCGCCGTGTGGCGGGGGAACTACAATGAGCAGTTCTTC. Translation: CASSPAVWRGNYNEQFF.

V gene TRBV20-1 combines with J gene TRBJ1-2, with TRBD1 identical over 8 bases. From germline, CDR1 is DFQATT and CDR2 SNEGSKA (reference sequence). The CDR3 is 12 amino acids. Written as DNA, the CDR3 is TGCAGCGACCGGACAGGGAGCTATGGCTACACCTTC. Protein: CSDRTGSYGYTF.

This clonotype has at least ten counts. The chain recombines TRBV30 with TRBJ1-2; unclear D gene. CDR1 and CDR2 (germline): GTSNPN, SVGIG (reference sequence). Trimming removed 3 bases at V and 0 bases at J, with 2 bases between. CDR3 length: 11 amino acids. CDR3 nucleotide sequence: TGTGCCTGGAGGCCTAACTATGGCTACACCTTC. Encoded protein: CAWRPNYGYTF.

This clonotype was observed many times. The gene calls are TRBV7-3 and TRBJ2-3; TRBD1 is a possible D gene (6 bases). This CDR3 has 15 residues. Germline V gives CDR1 SGHTA, CDR2 FQGTGA. The V end lost 3 bases, the J end lost 1 base, and 11 bases lay between the germline ends. The CDR3 nucleotides read TGTGCCAGCAGCTTGTCGGGACACCGCACAGATACGCAGTATTTT. This encodes CASSLSGHRTDTQYF.

The table lists this clonotype with many counts. V gene TRBV6-1 combines with J gene TRBJ1-5, with D perhaps matching TRBD1 (6 bases). V lost 0 bases and J 1 base, leaving 16 bases between the germline ends. Germline V gives CDR1 MNHNS, CDR2 SASEGT. This CDR3 is built from 18 residues. This chain's CDR3 is CASSEAPRGARSNQPQHF. The CDR3 DNA is TGTGCCAGCAGTGAAGCCCCCAGGGGCGCTCGGAGCAATCAGCCCCAGCATTTT.

This clonotype occurred many times. The chain joins TRBV28 to TRBJ1-2; D gene ambiguous. CDR1 is MDHEN, CDR2 SYDVKM, per germline. CDR3 length: 13 residues. The germline V and J ends were trimmed by 2 bases and 9 bases, with 13 bases remaining between them. Here the CDR3 reads CASSLISVRSYTF. CDR3 sequence (DNA): TGTGCCAGCAGTTTAATCTCGGTCAGAAGCTACACCTTC.

This clonotype was seen more than once but under ten times. The chain is built from TRBV7-9 and TRBJ1-4, with 7 bases that match TRBD1. Germline V lookup: CDR1 SEHNR, CDR2 FQNEAQ (reference sequence). The CDR3 sequence is 15 residues long. The V segment lost 8 bases and the J segment 3 bases; nucleotides outside the gene matches: 9. DNA for the CDR3: TGTGCCAGCGCCTCAGACAGGGCTTCTAATGAAAAACTGTTTTTT. Residues: CASASDRASNEKLFF.

The rearrangement uses TRBV7-9 and TRBJ2-4, with D perhaps TRBD1 or TRBD2 (5 bases each). V was pared by 0 bases and J by 0 bases, with 12 bases between. Looked up from germline, CDR1 is SEHNR and CDR2 is FQNEAQ (reference sequence). The CDR3 has 17 amino acids. The CDR3 region is CASSLARGSSAKNIQYF. CDR3 nucleotide sequence: TGTGCCAGCAGCTTAGCCCGGGGCAGCTCAGCCAAAAACATTCAGTACTTC.

The gene calls are TRBV6-1 and TRBJ2-7; TRBD1 matches 8 bases. The CDR3 spans 15 residues. CDR1 is MNHNS, CDR2 SASEGT, per germline. Unmatched junction bases numbered 8, after V lost 5 bases and J lost 2 bases. The CDR3 reads CASSFRQGPAYEQYF. The CDR3 bases are TGTGCCAGCAGTTTCCGACAGGGGCCCGCCTACGAGCAGTACTTC.

In this sample, this clonotype turned up a few times. V is TRBV28 and J is TRBJ2-4, with D unclear. The germline gives CDR1 MDHEN, CDR2 SYDVKM. V lost 2 bases to trimming and J lost 7 bases, with 12 bases between them. CDR3 size: 14 residues. CDR3 sequence reads: CASSLQSPGNIQYF. The CDR3 coding sequence is TGTGCCAGCAGTTTACAGAGCCCCGGCAACATTCAGTACTTC. Combining the CDR3 with reference TRBV28 and TRBJ2-4 gives the whole variable domain DVKVTQSSRYLVKRTGEKVFLECVQDMDHENMFWYRQDPGLGLRLIYFSYDVKMKEKGDIPEGYSVSREKKERFSLILESASTNQTSMYLCASSLQSPGNIQYFGAGTRLSVL.

In this sample, this clonotype turned up many times. The CDR3 nucleotides read TGTGCCAGCACCCCCATGACAGGGGGAGCTTTCTTT. Protein product: CASTPMTGGAFF. The chain couples TRBV6-1 to TRBJ1-1; 9 nucleotides align to TRBD1. Germline-derived CDR1 and CDR2 are MNHNS and SASEGT. CDR3 length: 12 residues. Trimming at V came to 7 bases and at J to 10 bases, leaving 7 bases not matched to a gene.